This note documents a single T cell receptor (beta chain) sequence. This sample is part of a study of blood T cell repertoires in COVID-19. Overall study context: Samples taken during acute and convalescent COVID-19 were collected in the United States, Italy and Spain. PBMCs, B-cell-depleted T cells, or T cells were the source of the cDNA or gDNA that made up the material.

V dropped 7 bases and J dropped 1 base, with 14 bases sitting between them. The CDR3 is 14 residues long. Per germline, CDR1 LNHDA and CDR2 SQIVND (reference sequence). Study processing details: Estimation of nucleated cell counts was performed using reference gene primer amplification. Sequenced by immunoSEQ multiplex PCR; TCRdb stores in-frame clones only, minus some. D and trimming were read from the DNA, whereas the V and J calls and clone size are those reported in that table. The sample lists 280,000 or so clones, around 89% occurring once. The V call is TRBV19, the J call TRBJ2-7; D is unresolved. Sequencing input: peripheral blood. The clonotype originates from a woman aged 30 to 39 who had recovered from COVID-19. CDR3 DNA sequence: TGTGCCAGTACGCGAACGTTATCTTCCTACGAGCAGTACTTC. Encoded protein: CASTRTLSSYEQYF.